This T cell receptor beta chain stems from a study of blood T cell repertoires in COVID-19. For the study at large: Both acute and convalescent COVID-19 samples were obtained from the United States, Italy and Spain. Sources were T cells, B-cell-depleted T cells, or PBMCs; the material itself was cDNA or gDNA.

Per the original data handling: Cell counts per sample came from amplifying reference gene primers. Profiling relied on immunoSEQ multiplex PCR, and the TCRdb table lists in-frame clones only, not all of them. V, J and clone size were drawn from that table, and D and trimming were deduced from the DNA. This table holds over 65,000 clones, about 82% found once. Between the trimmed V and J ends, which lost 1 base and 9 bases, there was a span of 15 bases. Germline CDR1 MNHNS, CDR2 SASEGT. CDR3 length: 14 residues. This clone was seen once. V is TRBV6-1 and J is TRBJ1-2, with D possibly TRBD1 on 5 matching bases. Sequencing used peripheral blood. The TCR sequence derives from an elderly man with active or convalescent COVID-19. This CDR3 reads CASSEVGAPMSYTF. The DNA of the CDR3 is TGTGCCAGCAGTGAAGTTGGGGCCCCTATGAGCTACACCTTC.